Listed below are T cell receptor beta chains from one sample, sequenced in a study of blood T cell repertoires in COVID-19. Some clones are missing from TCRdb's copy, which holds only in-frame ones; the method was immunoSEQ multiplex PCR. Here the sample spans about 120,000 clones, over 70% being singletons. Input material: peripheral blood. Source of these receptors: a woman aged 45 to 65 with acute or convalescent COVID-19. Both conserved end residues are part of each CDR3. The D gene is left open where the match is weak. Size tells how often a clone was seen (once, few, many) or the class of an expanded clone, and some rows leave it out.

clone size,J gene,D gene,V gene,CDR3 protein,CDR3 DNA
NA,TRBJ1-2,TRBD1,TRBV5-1,CASSLSWTGAFFYGYTF,TGCGCCAGCAGCTTGTCTTGGACAGGGGCCTTCTTCTATGGCTACACCTTC
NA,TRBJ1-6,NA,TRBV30,CAWSAGYNSPLHF,TGTGCCTGGAGTGCAGGGTATAATTCACCCCTCCACTTT
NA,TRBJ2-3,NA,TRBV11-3,CASSRDTDTQYF,TGTGCCAGCAGCCGGGACACAGATACGCAGTATTTT
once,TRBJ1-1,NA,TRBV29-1,CSVEGGIYGDTEAFF,TGCAGCGTTGAAGGGGGAATTTACGGGGACACTGAAGCTTTCTTT
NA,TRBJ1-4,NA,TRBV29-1,CSVDTGLVGEKLFF,TGCAGCGTTGATACAGGGCTGGTGGGAGAAAAACTGTTTTTT
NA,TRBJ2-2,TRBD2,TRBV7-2,CASSLVASGSYSGELFF,TGTGCCAGCAGCTTAGTGGCTAGCGGGAGCTATTCCGGGGAGCTGTTTTTT
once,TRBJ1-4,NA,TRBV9,CASSVGVGDEKLFF,TGTGCCAGCAGCGTTGGGGTGGGAGATGAAAAACTGTTTTTT
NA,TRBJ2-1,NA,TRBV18,CASSPRTSAEQFF,TGTGCCAGCTCCCCGCGGACTTCGGCGGAGCAGTTCTTC
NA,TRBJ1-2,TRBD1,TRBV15,CATSRGTGAGYGYTF,TGTGCCACCAGCAGGGGGACAGGGGCGGGCTATGGCTACACCTTC
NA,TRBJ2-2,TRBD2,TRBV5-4,CASSLMVAGPNTGELFF,TGTGCCAGCAGCTTGATGGTAGCGGGGCCGAACACCGGGGAGCTGTTTTTT
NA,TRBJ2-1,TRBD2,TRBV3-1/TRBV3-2,CASSQGLATWNEQFF,TGTGCCAGCAGCCAGGGACTAGCGACGTGGAATGAGCAGTTCTTC
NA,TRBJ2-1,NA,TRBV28,CASSLSGSGEQFF,TGTGCCAGCAGTTTAAGTGGGAGCGGTGAGCAGTTCTTC
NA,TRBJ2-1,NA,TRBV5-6,CASSRGISSYNEQFF,TGTGCCAGCAGCCGAGGGATTTCCTCTTACAATGAGCAGTTCTTC
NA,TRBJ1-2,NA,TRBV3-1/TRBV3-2,CASSQDIYGYTF,TGTGCCAGCAGCCAAGATATCTATGGCTACACCTTC
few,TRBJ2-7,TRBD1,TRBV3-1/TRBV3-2,CASSQGGTGAENEQYF,TGTGCCAGCAGCCAAGGAGGAACAGGGGCGGAGAACGAGCAGTACTTC
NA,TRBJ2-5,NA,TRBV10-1,CASSQNTGETQYF,TGCGCCAGCAGCCAAAACACGGGGGAGACCCAGTACTTC
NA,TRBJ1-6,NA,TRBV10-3,CAAKGTISSPLHF,TGTGCCGCTAAGGGGACAATTAGTTCACCCCTCCACTTT
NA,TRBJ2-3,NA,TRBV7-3,CASRQAGSRTDTQYF,TGTGCCAGCAGACAAGCCGGGAGCCGCACAGATACGCAGTATTTT
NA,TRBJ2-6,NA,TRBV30,CAWSVPPSSGANVLTF,TGTGCCTGGAGTGTACCCCCGAGCTCTGGGGCCAACGTCCTGACTTTC
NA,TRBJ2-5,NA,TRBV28,CASSLGSVKETQYF,TGTGCCAGCAGTTTAGGTTCAGTTAAAGAGACCCAGTACTTC
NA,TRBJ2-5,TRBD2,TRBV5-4,CASSLGLAGVQETQYF,TGTGCCAGCAGCTTGGGACTAGCGGGGGTCCAAGAGACCCAGTACTTC